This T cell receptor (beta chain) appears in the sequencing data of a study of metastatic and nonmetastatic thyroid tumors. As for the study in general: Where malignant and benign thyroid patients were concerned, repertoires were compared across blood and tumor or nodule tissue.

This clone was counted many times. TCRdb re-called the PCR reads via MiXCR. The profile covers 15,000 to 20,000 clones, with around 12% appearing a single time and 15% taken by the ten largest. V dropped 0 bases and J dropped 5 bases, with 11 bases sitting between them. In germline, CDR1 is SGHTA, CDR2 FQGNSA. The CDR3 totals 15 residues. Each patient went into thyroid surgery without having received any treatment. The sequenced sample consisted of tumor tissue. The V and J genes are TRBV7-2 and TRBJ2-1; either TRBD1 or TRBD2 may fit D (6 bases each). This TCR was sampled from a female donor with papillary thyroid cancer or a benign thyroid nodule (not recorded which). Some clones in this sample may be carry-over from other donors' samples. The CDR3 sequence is CASSLAGGPHNEQFF. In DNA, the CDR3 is TGTGCCAGCAGCTTAGCGGGGGGCCCGCACAATGAGCAGTTCTTC.